These 15 T cell receptor beta chains were sequenced from one sample in a study of shared clonotypes between healthy human individuals. The repertoire was sequenced with immunoSEQ multiplex PCR; TCRdb's copy has only in-frame clones and lacks some. Among about 2.4 million clones listed, approximately 93% were seen once. The specimen sequenced was naive CD4+ T cells from PBMCs. Subset reported: CD45RA+ positively selected. These receptor sequences come from a man aged 18 to 29 in good health. Some clones in this sample may be carry-over from other donors' samples.

V is TRBV5-1 and J is TRBJ1-5; D unresolved. V shed 2 bases and J shed 5 bases, with 11 bases lying between them. Germline CDR1 and CDR2: SGHRS and YFSETQ. The CDR3 consists of 14 residues. The CDR3 DNA follows: TGCGCCAGCAGCTTAGGCCCGCCTGATCAGCCCCAGCATTTT. Its translation is CASSLGPPDQPQHF.

This chain uses TRBV5-1 with TRBJ2-5; the match to TRBD2 covers 7 bases. The CDR3 sequence is 14 residues long. J was trimmed by 2 bases and V by 4 bases; bases with no gene match: 5. CDR1 is SGHRS, CDR2 YFSETQ, per germline. As DNA, the CDR3 is TGCGCCAGCAGCCTCATCGGGGGGCAAGAGACCCAGTACTTC. Its protein product is CASSLIGGQETQYF.

The V and J genes are TRBV7-9 and TRBJ1-1, with TRBD1 matching 7 bases. Germline V gene lookup returns CDR1 SEHNR and CDR2 FQNEAQ (reference sequence). Trimming at V came to 3 bases and at J to 11 bases, leaving 21 bases not matched to a gene. The CDR3 has 17 residues. The CDR3 DNA sequence: TGTGCCAGCAGCTTCCTTAGGCCGTTGGACAGGCCGTCTAGGGCTTTCTTT. Amino acid sequence: CASSFLRPLDRPSRAFF.

This chain links TRBV5-8 with TRBJ2-3; perhaps D is TRBD1 or TRBD2 (5 bases each). V was shortened by 4 bases and J by 8 bases, with 17 bases between the two germline ends. CDR3 size: 14 residues. Germline V gives CDR1 SGHTS, CDR2 YDEGEE. The CDR3 protein is CASSHRDGDGTQYF. Here the CDR3 DNA reads TGTGCCAGCAGCCACCGGGACGGTGACGGTACGCAGTATTTT.

The chain employs TRBV7-8 and TRBJ2-7; TRBD2 is a possible D gene (6 bases). There are 12 residues in the CDR3. In germline, CDR1 is SGHVS, CDR2 FQNEAQ. Trimming shortened V by 3 bases and J by 6 bases, and 9 bases separated the two germline ends. CDR3 bases: TGTGCCAGCAGCTTTCTAGCGCGCGAGCAGTACTTC. This gives the protein CASSFLAREQYF.

This clone was found a few times. This sequence joins TRBV9 and TRBJ1-5, with 9 bases lining up with TRBD1. Germline lookup yields CDR1 SGDLS and CDR2 YYNGEE. V was pared by 7 bases and J by 9 bases, with 11 bases of the junction left unmatched. The CDR3 spans 14 residues. The CDR3 reads CASSRDRDLGPQHF. The CDR3 DNA is TGTGCCAGCTCTCGGGACAGGGACCTTGGGCCCCAGCATTTT.

Concerning this clone: The same CDR3 arises from other DNA sequences in this sample as well. This chain joins TRBV29-1 and TRBJ1-1; D not certain. V was shortened by 5 bases and J by 1 base, with 2 bases between the two germline ends. The CDR3 loop spans 10 amino acids. Germline V gene lookup returns CDR1 SQVTM and CDR2 ANQGSEA. The CDR3 spells CSVSNTEAFF. The CDR3 DNA follows: TGCAGCGTTTCGAACACTGAAGCTTTCTTT.

J is TRBJ1-5 and V is TRBV28; 7 nucleotides align to TRBD1. The V gene end was trimmed by 8 bases and the J gene end by 2 bases; junction bases not matched to a gene: 9. Germline-derived CDR1 and CDR2 are MDHEN and SYDVKM. The CDR3 is 15 residues long. CDR3: CASLLGDRGNQPQHF. The CDR3 DNA is TGTGCCAGCCTACTCGGAGACAGGGGCAATCAGCCCCAGCATTTT.

The J gene is TRBJ2-7, the V gene TRBV27; tentatively, D is TRBD1 (6 bases). The CDR3 contains 17 residues. CDR1 is MNHEY, CDR2 SMNVEV, per germline (reference sequence). V was pared by 6 bases and J by 0 bases, with 21 bases between. The CDR3: CASRNPGTRGTSYEQYF. The CDR3, as DNA: TGTGCCAGCAGAAACCCGGGCACGAGGGGGACCTCCTACGAGCAGTACTTC.

Regarding this clone: A read error may produce the germline difference seen at one junction end. The CDR3 loop is CASSLGQGAYF. In DNA form, the CDR3 reads TGTGCCAGCAGCCTGGGACAGGGGGCCTACTTC. The chain combines TRBV7-9 with TRBJ1-2, with 12 bases aligning to TRBD1. CDR1 is SEHNR and CDR2 is FQNEAQ in the germline V gene (reference sequence). The CDR3 runs 11 residues.

This clone has just a few counts. This same CDR3 is encoded by further DNA sequences in the sample. The chain joins TRBV5-1 to TRBJ1-1; D might be TRBD1 (5 bases). CDR3 length equals 15 residues. Germline assignment: CDR1 SGHRS and CDR2 YFSETQ. Trimming cost V 0 bases and J 1 base, with 10 bases left between them. The CDR3 DNA sequence: TGCGCCAGCAGCTTGGTTGGCCAGGGGAACACTGAAGCTTTCTTT. Protein: CASSLVGQGNTEAFF. Complete variable domain (other parts from reference TRBV5-1 and TRBJ1-1): KAGVTQTPRYLIKTRGQQVTLSCSPISGHRSVSWYQQTPGQGLQFLFEYFSETQRNKGNFPGRFSGRQFSNSRSEMNVSTLELGDSALYLCASSLVGQGNTEAFFGQGTRLTVV.

This clone has a single count. The chain carries TRBV7-2 and TRBJ1-5, with D possibly TRBD1 on 5 matching bases. Germline CDR1 and CDR2: SGHTA and FQGNSA. The V end was cut by 4 bases, the J end by 2 bases, with 9 bases between. The length of the CDR3 is 14 residues. CDR3 residues: CASSSDSGNQPQHF. The CDR3 coding sequence is TGTGCCAGCAGCTCCGACAGCGGCAATCAGCCCCAGCATTTT.

The rearrangement links TRBV19 to TRBJ2-5; 7 bases map to TRBD2. Germline trimming cut 2 bases from V and 5 bases from J; bases unmatched to any gene: 5. Germline CDR1 reads LNHDA; CDR2 reads SQIVND (reference sequence). The CDR3 totals 14 residues. The CDR3 region is CASSIREGSETQYF. The DNA for the CDR3 is TGTGCCAGTAGTATAAGGGAGGGTTCGGAGACCCAGTACTTC. Full variable domain (rest looked up from reference TRBV19 and TRBJ2-5): DGGITQSPKYLFRKEGQNVTLSCEQNLNHDAMYWYRQDPGQGLRLIYYSQIVNDFQKGDIAEGYSVSREKKESFPLTVTSAQKNPTAFYLCASSIREGSETQYFGPGTRLLVL.

The chain employs TRBV29-1 and TRBJ1-6; the D gene is possibly TRBD1 (5 bases). Trimming took off 6 bases at V and 7 bases at J, with 13 bases between the two ends. Looked up from germline, CDR1 is SQVTM and CDR2 is ANQGSEA. This CDR3 spans 13 amino acids. CDR3 sequence (DNA): TGCAGCGTGGCCAAGACAGAGAATTCACCCCTCCACTTT. Translation: CSVAKTENSPLHF.

The chain joins TRBV5-1 to TRBJ2-2; 12 bases agree with TRBD2. The V segment lost 0 bases and the J segment 0 bases; nucleotides outside the gene matches: 12. The germline CDR1 and CDR2 sequences are SGHRS and YFSETQ. This CDR3 has 21 residues. The CDR3 spells CASSLERPRLAGDSNTGELFF. CDR3 in DNA: TGCGCCAGCAGCTTGGAGCGCCCGCGACTAGCGGGAGACTCGAACACCGGGGAGCTGTTTTTT.